These 27 T cell receptor beta chains came from one sample sequenced in a study of regulatory T cells in long-lasting Graves disease. iRepertoire HTBI primers and Arm-PCR of CDR3 regions built TCR beta libraries. TCRdb called the multiplex PCR reads again in MiXCR, with one record for every CDR3 protein. The sample holds fewer than 650,000 distinct CDR3 sequences, about 15% seen once. Documented time point: newly diagnosed GD, antithyroid drugs for less than 3 months. The TCR library was prepared using RNA isolated from PBMCs. These same data were also listed under a study on T cells in Graves' hyperthyroidism and ophthalmopathy.

The sample in question was peripheral blood mononuclear cells (PBMCs), obtained at new diagnosis, from a patient treated with antithyroid drugs. These receptors were taken from a woman in her 30s with Graves disease.

The sample holds a few counts of this clonotype. For the CDR3, the DNA is TGTGCCAGCAGCCCTCCGGGACAGGGCACCGGGAATATGTTCTTC. Its translation: CASSPPGQGTGNMFF. The V and J genes are TRBV7-9 and TRBJ2-1, with TRBD1 identical over 9 bases. The CDR3 contains 15 residues. Germline V gene lookup returns CDR1 SEHNR and CDR2 FQNEAQ (reference sequence). V shed 5 bases and J 15 bases; nucleotides not matched to a gene: 17.

V gene TRBV6-2 or TRBV6-3 combines with J gene TRBJ2-3; a weak D match, TRBD1 (5 bases). The CDR3 is 14 amino acids. Germline CDR1 reads MNHEY; CDR2 reads SVGEGT. V was shortened by 4 bases and J by 0 bases, with 8 bases between the two germline ends. The CDR3 here is CASSFRQSTDTQYF. Here the CDR3 DNA reads TGTGCCAGCAGTTTTCGACAGAGCACAGATACGCAGTATTTT.

There are a few counts of this clonotype. The V and J genes are TRBV9 and TRBJ2-3; 7 bases agree with TRBD1. The junction had 7 bases not matched to a gene; V was cut back by 4 bases and J by 2 bases. CDR3 size: 15 residues. Per germline, CDR1 SGDLS and CDR2 YYNGEE. DNA of the CDR3: TGTGCCAGCAGCCCGTGGACAGGCCCCACAGATACGCAGTATTTT. Protein product: CASSPWTGPTDTQYF.

This clonotype has only a few counts. The chain couples TRBV19 to TRBJ2-1; 9 bases line up with TRBD2. From germline, CDR1 is LNHDA and CDR2 SQIVND (reference sequence). V shed 3 bases and J 6 bases; nucleotides not matched to a gene: 3. The CDR3 is made up of 14 amino acids. CDR3 sequence reads: CASSMGTSPNEQFF. DNA of the CDR3: TGTGCCAGTAGTATGGGGACTAGCCCCAATGAGCAGTTCTTC.

The chain joins TRBV9 to TRBJ2-6; D may be TRBD1 (5 bases). The V end was cut by 3 bases, the J end by 0 bases, with 13 bases between. The germline gives CDR1 SGDLS, CDR2 YYNGEE. This CDR3 is built from 17 residues. The CDR3 loop is CASSALRQYSGANVLTF. In nucleotides, the CDR3 is TGTGCCAGCAGCGCTTTAAGACAGTACTCTGGGGCCAACGTCCTGACTTTC.

This clonotype occurred a few times. This chain links TRBV7-3 with TRBJ2-6, with D possibly matching TRBD1 (5 bases). Germline assignment: CDR1 SGHTA and CDR2 FQGTGA. V gave up 4 bases and J gave up 0 bases, with 10 bases separating them. The CDR3 is made up of 16 amino acids. CDR3 residues: CASSSGHYSGANVLTF. The DNA for the CDR3 is TGTGCCAGCAGCTCAGGGCACTACTCTGGGGCCAACGTCCTGACTTTC.

This clonotype was counted a few times. A read error is likely, as this CDR3 ends without the conserved phenylalanine or tryptophan. This chain connects TRBV6-1 to TRBJ1-6; TRBD1 matches at 8 bases. The V gene end was trimmed by 6 bases and the J gene end by 1 base; junction bases not matched to a gene: 11. The CDR3 runs to 18 residues. The V gene's germline CDR1 is MNHNS and CDR2 SASEGT. In DNA, the CDR3 is TGTGCCAGCAGCTGGAGGACAGGGAAGAGTTCCTATAATTCACCCCTCCACCTT. Translation: CASSWRTGKSSYNSPLHL.

The table lists this clonotype with many counts. The V call is TRBV6-1, the J call TRBJ2-7, with a possible D match to TRBD1 (5 bases). CDR3 length: 13 residues. Germline V gene lookup returns CDR1 MNHNS and CDR2 SASEGT. The germline V and J ends were trimmed by 8 bases and 4 bases, with 15 bases remaining between them. CDR3 sequence: CASGDHRFYEQYF. The CDR3 coding sequence is TGTGCCAGCGGGGATCACAGGTTTTACGAGCAGTACTTC.

This clonotype was seen many times. CDR3 sequence: CASSRGTGDSNQPQHF. DNA for the CDR3: TGTGCCAGCAGCCGGGGAACAGGGGACTCCAATCAGCCCCAGCATTTT. The chain joins TRBV3-1 to TRBJ1-5; 7 bases are a match to TRBD1. V lost 4 bases, J lost 3 bases, and 9 bases stayed unmatched. CDR3 length equals 16 residues. From germline, CDR1 is LGHDT and CDR2 YNNKEL (reference sequence).

The table lists this clonotype with many counts. V and J are TRBV28 and TRBJ2-2, with 11 bases lining up with TRBD2. V trimming: 3 bases; J trimming: 6 bases; junction bases outside the gene matches: 6. This CDR3 contains 16 residues. Per the germline V gene, CDR1 is MDHEN and CDR2 is SYDVKM. The CDR3 DNA follows: TGTGCCAGCAGTTTCGGACTAGCGGGTATCGCCGGGGAGCTGTTTTTT. Protein product: CASSFGLAGIAGELFF.

This clonotype was detected many times. The CDR3 DNA is TGTGCCAGCAGTAGGGGACTAGCGGCCTCCTACGAGCAGTACTTC. Translating gives CASSRGLAASYEQYF. The V call is TRBV7-8, the J call TRBJ2-7; 11 bases map to TRBD2. The CDR3 is 15 amino acids. J gave up 0 bases and V 6 bases, and 4 bases lay outside the gene matches. The germline V gene encodes CDR1 SGHVS and CDR2 FQNEAQ.

V is TRBV19 and J is TRBJ2-6, with 10 bases that match TRBD1. The CDR3 consists of 17 residues. CDR1 and CDR2 from the germline V gene are LNHDA and SQIVND (reference sequence). Unmatched junction bases numbered 5, after V lost 5 bases and J lost 1 base. CDR3 amino acids: CASSFRDRGSGANVLTF. CDR3 sequence (DNA): TGTGCCAGTAGTTTCCGGGACAGGGGTTCTGGGGCCAACGTCCTGACTTTC.

The table lists this clonotype with many counts. The rearrangement uses TRBV7-9 and TRBJ2-7; tentative D call: TRBD1 (5 bases). V dropped 0 bases and J dropped 6 bases, with 15 bases sitting between them. Germline V lookup: CDR1 SEHNR, CDR2 FQNEAQ (reference sequence). CDR3 size: 15 residues. This CDR3 reads CASSLALGALAEQYF. The DNA of the CDR3 is TGTGCCAGCAGCTTAGCGCTTGGGGCCCTCGCCGAGCAGTACTTC.

Comment on this clonotype: Since a much larger clone is just one base distant, this may be a read error. V is TRBV6-1 and J is TRBJ2-7, with TRBD2 matching 9 bases. CDR1 MNHNS and CDR2 SASEGT come from the germline V gene. The CDR3 has 15 residues. The CDR3 sequence is CASRRERGVTYAQYF. The CDR3 nucleotides are TGTGCCAGCAGACGGGAGCGGGGGGTCACCTACGCGCAGTACTTC.

The chain joins TRBV14 to TRBJ1-5; no clear D gene. The CDR3 has 15 amino acids. Trimming shortened V by 1 base and J by 5 bases, and 12 bases separated the two germline ends. The germline gives CDR1 SGHDN, CDR2 FVKESK. CDR3 protein: CASSQGFRAYQPQHF. CDR3 bases: TGTGCCAGCAGCCAAGGGTTTAGGGCATATCAGCCCCAGCATTTT.

The chain carries TRBV28 and TRBJ2-1; perhaps TRBD2 as D (5 bases). The J call is uncertain, as TRBJ2-3 better fits the DNA end. The CDR3 loop spans 15 amino acids. Germline values: CDR1 MDHEN, CDR2 SYDVKM. Here the CDR3 reads CASSLWPDSTDTQYF. In DNA form, the CDR3 reads TGTGCCAGCAGCTTGTGGCCGGACTCAACGGATACGCAGTATTTT.

This clonotype was seen many times. CDR3 protein: CASSILPPTGAGETQYF. CDR3 DNA: TGTGCCAGCAGCATACTTCCGCCGACAGGGGCAGGCGAGACCCAGTACTTC. The rearrangement uses TRBV7-9 and TRBJ2-5; 8 nucleotides agree with TRBD1. The V gene's germline CDR1 is SEHNR and CDR2 FQNEAQ (reference sequence). V trimming: 5 bases; J trimming: 5 bases; junction bases outside the gene matches: 16. There are 17 residues in the CDR3.

This clonotype was counted between two and nine times. The CDR3 bases are TGTGCCAGCAGTTTCAGCGGGAGGGCAGGCTATGGCTACACCTTC. It specifies CASSFSGRAGYGYTF. The rearrangement joins TRBV6-9 to TRBJ1-2, with unresolved D. CDR3 size: 15 residues. Looked up from germline, CDR1 is MNHGY and CDR2 is SVAAGI. V lost 4 bases and J 4 bases, leaving 16 bases between the germline ends.

At least ten counts were recorded for this clonotype. The chain links TRBV18 to TRBJ1-1; D perhaps matches TRBD1 (5 bases). This CDR3 region has 13 residues. Germline CDR1 reads KGHSH; CDR2 reads LQKENI. Trimming stripped 3 bases from V and 5 bases from J, with 10 bases between. The CDR3 DNA reads as TGTGCCAGCTCACCCGAGGGGCTTACTGAAGCTTTCTTT. Translation gives CASSPEGLTEAFF.

This clonotype was recorded many times. The rearrangement joins TRBV5-1 to TRBJ1-4, with D tentatively TRBD1 (6 bases). Trimming left V 3 bases short and J 12 bases short, with 18 bases between. Germline CDR1 reads SGHRS; CDR2 reads YFSETQ. The CDR3 runs to 14 residues. CDR3 in amino acids: CASSSRTDVVELFF. Written as DNA, the CDR3 is TGCGCCAGCAGCTCCAGGACAGATGTCGTAGAACTGTTTTTT. Using reference TRBV5-1 and TRBJ1-4 for the parts outside the CDR3, the full variable domain is KAGVTQTPRYLIKTRGQQVTLSCSPISGHRSVSWYQQTPGQGLQFLFEYFSETQRNKGNFPGRFSGRQFSNSRSEMNVSTLELGDSALYLCASSSRTDVVELFFGSGTQLSVL.

The chain couples TRBV2 to TRBJ1-3, with 9 bases matching TRBD1. Trimming at V came to 6 bases and at J to 1 base, leaving 4 bases not matched to a gene. CDR1 is SNHLY, CDR2 FYNNEI, per germline. CDR3 length: 15 residues. This chain's CDR3 is CASRPGTGSGNTIYF. In DNA, the CDR3 is TGTGCCAGCAGACCCGGGACAGGGTCTGGAAACACCATATATTTT.

This clonotype appeared a few times. This chain joins TRBV14 and TRBJ2-7, with D perhaps matching TRBD1 or TRBD2 (5 bases each). This CDR3 has 13 amino acids. Between the trimmed V and J ends, which lost 4 bases and 5 bases, there was a span of 12 bases. In germline, CDR1 is SGHDN, CDR2 FVKESK. For the CDR3, the DNA is TGTGCCAGCAGCCGAACAGAGGGGAACGAGCAGTACTTC. As protein: CASSRTEGNEQYF.

The rearrangement joins TRBV5-1 to TRBJ2-2; D remains ambiguous. The germline V and J ends were trimmed by 7 bases and 5 bases, with 18 bases remaining between them. CDR1 and CDR2 from the germline V gene are SGHRS and YFSETQ. The CDR3 spans 15 residues. CDR3 sequence reads: CASEERDVGTGELFF. CDR3 DNA sequence: TGCGCCAGCGAGGAAAGGGATGTAGGGACCGGGGAGCTGTTTTTT.

This clonotype was counted many times. The chain links TRBV28 to TRBJ1-1, with D uncertain. The CDR3 sequence is 11 residues long. The V gene lost 6 bases and the J gene lost 0 bases, with 2 bases spanning the gap. Germline lookup yields CDR1 MDHEN and CDR2 SYDVKM. CDR3: CASSVNTEAFF. The CDR3 DNA reads TGTGCCAGCAGCGTGAACACTGAAGCTTTCTTT.

This sequence joins TRBV7-6 and TRBJ1-3, with D hard to call. The CDR3 runs to 16 residues. Germline V gene data show CDR1 as SGHVS and CDR2 as FNYEAQ. V was cut by 4 bases and J by 7 bases, with 20 bases left in between. CDR3 sequence reads: CASSSAGDSTDNTIYF. CDR3 nucleotide sequence: TGTGCCAGCAGCTCCGCGGGCGACTCGACTGACAACACCATATATTTT.

V is TRBV5-4 and J is TRBJ2-3, with 8 bases matching TRBD1. Near its end, the DNA agrees better with TRBJ1-1, so the J call may be wrong. The V gene's germline CDR1 is SGHNT and CDR2 YYREEE (reference sequence). The CDR3 has 14 amino acids. For the CDR3, the DNA is TGTGCCAGCAGCTTGCTGGACAGGGTATCTGAAGCTTTCTTT. This codes for CASSLLDRVSEAFF.

This clonotype was observed a few times. V is TRBV19 and J is TRBJ2-1; 12 bases are a match to TRBD1. V lost 7 bases to trimming and J lost 4 bases; unmatched junction nucleotides: 14. The CDR3 loop spans 18 amino acids. Germline CDR1 is LNHDA and CDR2 is SQIVND (reference sequence). CDR3 sequence: CASTDRDRGPPGYNEQFF. CDR3 nucleotides: TGTGCCAGTACCGACCGGGACAGGGGGCCCCCCGGGTACAATGAGCAGTTCTTC. The full variable domain, rest sourced from reference TRBV19 and TRBJ2-1, is DGGITQSPKYLFRKEGQNVTLSCEQNLNHDAMYWYRQDPGQGLRLIYYSQIVNDFQKGDIAEGYSVSREKKESFPLTVTSAQKNPTAFYLCASTDRDRGPPGYNEQFFGPGTRLTVL.